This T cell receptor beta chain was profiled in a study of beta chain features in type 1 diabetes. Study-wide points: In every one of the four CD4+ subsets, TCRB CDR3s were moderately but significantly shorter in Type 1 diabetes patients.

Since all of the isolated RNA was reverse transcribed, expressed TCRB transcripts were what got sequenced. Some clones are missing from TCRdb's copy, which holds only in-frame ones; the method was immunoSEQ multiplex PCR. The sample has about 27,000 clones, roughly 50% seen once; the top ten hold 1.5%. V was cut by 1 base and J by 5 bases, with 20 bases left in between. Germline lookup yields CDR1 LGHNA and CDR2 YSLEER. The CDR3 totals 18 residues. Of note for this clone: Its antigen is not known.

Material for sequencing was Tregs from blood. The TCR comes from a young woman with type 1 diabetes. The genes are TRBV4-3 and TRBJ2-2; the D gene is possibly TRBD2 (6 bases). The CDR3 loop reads CASSQGVSGGLLTGELFF. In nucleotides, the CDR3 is TGCGCCAGCAGCCAAGGAGTTTCCGGAGGGCTACTGACCGGGGAGCTGTTTTTT.